This T cell receptor beta chain was sequenced for a study of blood T cell repertoires in COVID-19. Only in-frame clones appear in the TCRdb table, and some are missing; sequencing was by immunoSEQ multiplex PCR. This table has 150,000 to 200,000 clones, over 85% appearing once. Trimming cost V 5 bases and J 3 bases; bases outside gene matches: 7. The CDR3 totals 14 residues. Germline V gives CDR1 SEHNR, CDR2 FQNEAQ (reference sequence). V is TRBV7-9 and J is TRBJ2-7, with 7 bases identical to TRBD1. Sequenced: peripheral blood. This sequence originates from a woman aged 50 to 65 with acute or convalescent COVID-19. The CDR3 spells CASSRLDRYYEQYF. The DNA of the CDR3 is TGTGCCAGCAGCCGACTGGACAGGTACTACGAGCAGTACTTC.